A selection of T cell receptor beta chains follows, all from one sample in a study of T cells in Graves' hyperthyroidism and ophthalmopathy. TCRdb ran MiXCR on the multiplex PCR reads and lists one entry per CDR3 protein. The sample consists of 530,000 or so distinct CDR3 sequences, approximately 17% of them appearing once. Sequenced material: blood. These receptor sequences come from a woman between 18 and 30 years old with Graves' ophthalmopathy. The CDR3 runs from the conserved cysteine through the conserved F or W. The order of the fields is J gene, V gene, clone size, CDR3 protein. For some rows the clone size is stated as once, few or many, or as a class when expanded; others skip it.

j_call: TRBJ2-7
v_call: TRBV5-8
clone_size: NA
cdr3_aa: CASSLTLGSGGDFVGEQYF

j_call: TRBJ2-3
v_call: TRBV20-1
clone_size: many
cdr3_aa: CSATTGVTDTQYF

j_call: TRBJ2-7
v_call: TRBV27
clone_size: many
cdr3_aa: CASSLWDGSSYEQYF

j_call: TRBJ2-7
v_call: TRBV6-1
clone_size: NA
cdr3_aa: CASSEGRASAYEQYF

j_call: TRBJ2-7
v_call: TRBV10-3
clone_size: NA
cdr3_aa: CAVTPGLDYEQYF

j_call: TRBJ2-5
v_call: TRBV30
clone_size: many
cdr3_aa: CAWKSDQETQYF

j_call: TRBJ2-7
v_call: TRBV7-2
clone_size: few
cdr3_aa: CASSFPWREGSPSYEQYF

j_call: TRBJ1-5
v_call: TRBV2
clone_size: many
cdr3_aa: CASSEVDTKGPQHF

j_call: TRBJ1-4
v_call: TRBV28
clone_size: NA
cdr3_aa: CASSFNRDRGDEKLFF

j_call: TRBJ2-1
v_call: TRBV27
clone_size: many
cdr3_aa: CASSFLNGGEANEQFF

j_call: TRBJ1-1
v_call: TRBV28
clone_size: many
cdr3_aa: CASRGVEAFF

j_call: TRBJ1-6
v_call: TRBV30
clone_size: few
cdr3_aa: CAWSNLGQGNSPLHF

j_call: TRBJ2-7
v_call: TRBV11-3
clone_size: many
cdr3_aa: CASWKTSSYEQYF

j_call: TRBJ1-4
v_call: TRBV19
clone_size: NA
cdr3_aa: CASSLGRGGEKLFF